The clone carrying this TCR beta chain has just one count. Its antigen is currently unknown. This sample is part of a study of cytomegalovirus exposure and HLA in healthy donors. Study-level results: One variant, a missense change in DCLRE1C, was linked in a later analysis to TCR beta V- and J-gene trimming. A later analysis found common viral pathogens apparently linked to several of the most significant clusters. Rates of TCR association differed by HLA locus in a later analysis, with DRB1 highest and HLA-C lowest.

The CDR3 runs 13 residues. With 3 bases removed from V and 6 bases from J, the gap between germline ends came to 10 bases. Germline lookup yields CDR1 WNHNN and CDR2 SYGVQD (reference sequence). The study ran its PCR with 60 Vbeta and 13 Jbeta primers. Authors' processing steps: Tens of millions of unique TCR beta chains, about 10 million of them shared, were counted by a later analysis. Sequencing used immunoSEQ multiplex PCR; TCRdb keeps in-frame clones, though not all of them. V and J calls plus clone size are reproduced from that table; the DNA served to infer D and trimming. The table lists under 130,000 clones, around 80% of them singletons.

The sequenced sample was PBMCs. This receptor was taken from a woman aged 40 to 50 in good health and CMV-seronegative. The V and J genes are TRBV10-1 and TRBJ2-3, with D hard to call. CDR3 region: CASSERSRDTQYF. The CDR3, as DNA: TGCGCCAGCAGTGAAAGGAGCCGGGATACGCAGTATTTT.